The clone carrying this T cell receptor beta chain was recorded many times. Its cognate antigen is unknown. This specimen belongs to a study of metastatic and nonmetastatic thyroid tumors. In the study overall: Malignant and benign thyroid patients had repertoires compared in peripheral blood and tumor or nodule tissue.

Until they underwent thyroid surgery, no patient had received any treatment. Germline-derived CDR1 and CDR2 are SGHNT and YYREEE (reference sequence). The V end was cut by 0 bases, the J end by 7 bases, with 16 bases between. This CDR3 spans 15 amino acids. In the study's own analysis: Differences in CDR3 between clinicopathological groups were drawn on to build a classifier intended to discriminate distant-metastatic papillary thyroid cancer patients. MiXCR was used by TCRdb to re-call the PCR reads. These V and J calls are TCRdb output, not the study's own analysis. The sample yields approximately 15,000 clones, approximately 12% seen once. General study findings and limits: Benign nodules reportedly had significantly lower TCR beta diversity than malignant thyroid tumors in blood and tumor.

Sequencing input: tumor tissue. The sequence was collected from a female donor with papillary thyroid cancer or a benign thyroid nodule (not recorded which). Some clones in this sample may be carry-over from other donors' samples. The gene calls are TRBV5-4 and TRBJ1-2; unclear D gene. CDR3 sequence (DNA): TGTGCCAGCAGCTTGGGGGAGATATCCGGCCTTGGCTACACCTTC. It translates to CASSLGEISGLGYTF.